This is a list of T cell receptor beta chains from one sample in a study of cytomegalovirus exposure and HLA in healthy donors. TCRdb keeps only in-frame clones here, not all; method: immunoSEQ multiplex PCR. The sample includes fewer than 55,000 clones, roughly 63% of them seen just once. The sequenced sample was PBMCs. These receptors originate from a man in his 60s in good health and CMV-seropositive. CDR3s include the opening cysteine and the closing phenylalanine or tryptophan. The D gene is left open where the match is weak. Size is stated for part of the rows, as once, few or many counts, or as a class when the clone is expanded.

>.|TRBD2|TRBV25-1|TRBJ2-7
CASSGGASGSREQYF
TGTGCCAGTAGTGGTGGGGCTAGCGGGAGTCGCGAGCAGTACTTC
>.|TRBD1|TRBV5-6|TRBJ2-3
CASSPGTGADTQYF
TGTGCCAGCAGTCCCGGGACAGGGGCAGATACGCAGTATTTT
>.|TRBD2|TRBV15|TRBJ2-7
CATSRDRLAGGYEQYF
TGTGCCACCAGCAGAGATCGGCTAGCGGGAGGGTACGAGCAGTACTTC
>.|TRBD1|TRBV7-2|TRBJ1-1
CASSPTGDEAFF
TGTGCCAGCAGCCCGACAGGGGATGAAGCTTTCTTT
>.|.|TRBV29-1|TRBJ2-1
CSTNEQFF
TGCAGCACTAATGAGCAGTTCTTC
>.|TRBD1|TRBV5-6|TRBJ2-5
CASSTTGTGVETQYF
TGTGCCAGCAGCACAACCGGGACAGGGGTAGAGACCCAGTACTTC
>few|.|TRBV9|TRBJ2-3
CASSVASRGGTDTQYF
TGTGCCAGCAGCGTAGCTTCCAGGGGAGGGACAGATACGCAGTATTTT
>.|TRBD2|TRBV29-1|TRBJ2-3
CSVEDLREGANTDTQYF
TGCAGCGTTGAAGATTTGCGGGAGGGGGCTAACACAGATACGCAGTATTTT
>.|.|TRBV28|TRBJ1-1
CASSLSGGRRTEAFF
TGTGCCAGCAGTTTATCGGGGGGAAGAAGGACTGAAGCTTTCTTT
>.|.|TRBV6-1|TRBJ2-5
CASSEVVSGFRDQETQYF
TGTGCCAGCAGTGAAGTGGTATCGGGTTTTCGGGACCAAGAGACCCAGTACTTC
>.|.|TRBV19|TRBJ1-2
CASSPQHLNYGYTF
TGTGCCAGTAGTCCCCAACACCTCAACTATGGCTACACCTTC
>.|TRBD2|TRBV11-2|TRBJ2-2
CASSSLLPSSGGGTGELFF
TGTGCCAGCAGCTCCCTTTTACCGAGCTCGGGAGGTGGAACCGGGGAGCTGTTTTTT
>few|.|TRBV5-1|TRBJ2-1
CASSLAGVVEQFF
TGCGCCAGCAGCTTGGCGGGAGTGGTTGAGCAGTTCTTC
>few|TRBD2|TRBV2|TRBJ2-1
CASSERGTSGRWDNEQFF
TGTGCCAGCAGTGAGAGGGGTACTAGCGGGAGATGGGACAATGAGCAGTTCTTC
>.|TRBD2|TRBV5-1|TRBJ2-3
CASSFHGTSGSYGDTQYF
TGCGCCAGCAGCTTTCACGGGACTAGCGGGAGTTACGGGGATACGCAGTATTTT
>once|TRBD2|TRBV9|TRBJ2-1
CASNPSGSEYEQFF
TGTGCCAGCAACCCTAGCGGGAGTGAGTATGAGCAGTTCTTC
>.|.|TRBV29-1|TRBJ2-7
CSVDPGTGRHEQYF
TGCAGCGTTGACCCGGGAACAGGGCGACACGAGCAGTACTTC
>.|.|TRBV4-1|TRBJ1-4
CASSQEDRTNEKLFF
TGCGCCAGCAGCCAAGAAGACAGGACTAATGAAAAACTGTTTTTT
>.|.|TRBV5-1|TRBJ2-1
CASSLNRGNEQFF
TGCGCCAGCAGCTTGAACCGAGGGAATGAGCAGTTCTTC
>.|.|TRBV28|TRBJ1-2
CASSSLWGDYGYTF
TGTGCCAGCAGTTCACTTTGGGGGGACTATGGCTACACCTTC
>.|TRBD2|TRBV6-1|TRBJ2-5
CASSAEPGGRIKFVEETQYF
TGTGCCAGCAGTGCTGAACCGGGCGGGAGGATTAAGTTTGTGGAAGAGACCCAGTACTTC
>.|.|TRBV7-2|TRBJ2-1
CASSLMSNNEQFF
TGTGCCAGCAGCTTAATGTCAAACAATGAGCAGTTCTTC
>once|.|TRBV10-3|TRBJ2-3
CAISEPGVTDTQYF
TGTGCCATCAGTGAGCCCGGAGTCACAGATACGCAGTATTTT
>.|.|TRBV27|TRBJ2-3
CASSEGAGTDTQYF
TGTGCCAGCAGTGAGGGTGCGGGGACAGATACGCAGTATTTT
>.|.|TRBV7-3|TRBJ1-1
CASSAEGDNTEAFF
TGTGCCAGCAGCGCCGAAGGGGATAACACTGAAGCTTTCTTT
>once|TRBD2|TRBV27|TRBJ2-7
CASRTSGRYEQYF
TGTGCCAGCCGGACTAGCGGGAGGTACGAGCAGTACTTC
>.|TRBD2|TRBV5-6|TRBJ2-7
CASSLWGGNGEQYF
TGTGCCAGCAGCTTGTGGGGAGGGAACGGTGAGCAGTACTTC
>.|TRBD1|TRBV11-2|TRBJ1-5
CASSPDRGGPQHF
TGTGCCAGCAGTCCCGACAGGGGGGGACCCCAGCATTTT
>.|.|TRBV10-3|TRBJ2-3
CAISEWSGSTDTQYF
TGTGCCATCAGTGAATGGTCAGGGAGCACAGATACGCAGTATTTT
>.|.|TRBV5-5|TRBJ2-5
CASRNSSVPLQETQYF
TGTGCCAGCAGGAACTCTAGCGTCCCCCTTCAAGAGACCCAGTACTTC
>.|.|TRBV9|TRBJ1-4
CASSSRGGTDEKLFF
TGTGCCAGCAGCTCTAGAGGGGGTACGGATGAAAAACTGTTTTTT
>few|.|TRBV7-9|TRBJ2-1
CASSLAGSLYNEQFF
TGTGCCAGCAGCTTAGCCGGGAGTCTTTACAATGAGCAGTTCTTC
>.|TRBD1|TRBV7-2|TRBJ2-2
CASSRGQGGRGTGELFF
TGTGCCAGCAGCCGGGGACAGGGAGGTAGAGGCACCGGGGAGCTGTTTTTT
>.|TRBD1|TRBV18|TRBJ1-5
CASSTGTGSAPQHF
TGTGCCAGCTCAACGGGGACAGGGAGTGCGCCCCAGCATTTT
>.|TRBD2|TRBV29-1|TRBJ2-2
CSVERVSGTNTGELFF
TGCAGCGTTGAAAGGGTTAGCGGGACTAACACCGGGGAGCTGTTTTTT
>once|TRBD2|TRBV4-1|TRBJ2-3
CASSQEPLPSGSTDTQYF
TGCGCCAGCAGCCAAGAGCCCCTCCCTAGCGGGAGCACAGATACGCAGTATTTT
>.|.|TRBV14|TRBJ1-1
CASSQLHSRGGGTEAFF
TGTGCCAGCAGCCAACTCCATTCGAGGGGGGGAGGAACTGAAGCTTTCTTT
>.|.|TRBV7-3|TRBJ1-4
CASSLRQVRATNEKLFF
TGTGCCAGCAGCCTAAGACAGGTGAGAGCAACTAATGAAAAACTGTTTTTT
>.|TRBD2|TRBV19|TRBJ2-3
CASSIGSGSTDTQYF
TGTGCCAGTAGTATAGGTAGCGGGAGCACAGATACGCAGTATTTT
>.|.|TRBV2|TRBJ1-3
CASSGWELGTGNTIYF
TGTGCCAGCAGTGGCTGGGAGTTGGGCACTGGAAACACCATATATTTT
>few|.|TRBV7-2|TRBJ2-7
CASSLDRLAPLNEQYF
TGTGCCAGCAGCTTAGATAGGCTAGCCCCTTTAAACGAGCAGTACTTC
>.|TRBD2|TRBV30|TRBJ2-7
CAWSVSGDYSYEQYF
TGTGCCTGGAGTGTATCTGGGGACTACTCCTACGAGCAGTACTTC
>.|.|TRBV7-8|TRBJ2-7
CASSLAAGYEQYF
TGTGCCAGCAGCTTAGCAGCGGGCTACGAGCAGTACTTC
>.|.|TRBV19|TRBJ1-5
CASHGRRGEGLSNQPQHF
TGTGCCAGCCACGGCCGCAGGGGAGAGGGGCTTAGCAATCAGCCCCAGCATTTT
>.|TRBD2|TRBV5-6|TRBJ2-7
CASSPRLAGPYEQYF
TGTGCCAGCAGCCCACGACTAGCGGGGCCCTACGAGCAGTACTTC
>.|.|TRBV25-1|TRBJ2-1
CASSAKDITNEQFF
TGTGCCAGCAGTGCGAAGGACATTACTAATGAGCAGTTCTTC
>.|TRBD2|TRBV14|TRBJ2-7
CASSHQREWEQYF
TGTGCCAGCAGCCACCAGCGGGAGTGGGAGCAGTACTTC
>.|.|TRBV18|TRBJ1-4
CASSPRARGRGEKLFF
TGTGCCAGCTCACCAAGAGCCCGAGGGCGCGGAGAAAAACTGTTTTTT
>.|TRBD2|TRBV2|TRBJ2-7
CASSETGGRLEQYF
TGTGCCAGCAGTGAAACGGGGGGGCGTCTTGAGCAGTACTTC
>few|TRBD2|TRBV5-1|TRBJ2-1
CASSGGGTYNEQFF
TGCGCCAGCAGTGGGGGAGGGACCTACAATGAGCAGTTCTTC
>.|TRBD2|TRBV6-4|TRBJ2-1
CASSLAGSSSYNEQFF
TGTGCCAGCAGCCTAGCGGGATCGAGCTCCTACAATGAGCAGTTCTTC
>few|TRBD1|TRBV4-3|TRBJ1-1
CASSQEVTGAGSVLF
TGCGCCAGCAGCCAAGAAGTCACAGGGGCAGGCAGTGTACTCTTT